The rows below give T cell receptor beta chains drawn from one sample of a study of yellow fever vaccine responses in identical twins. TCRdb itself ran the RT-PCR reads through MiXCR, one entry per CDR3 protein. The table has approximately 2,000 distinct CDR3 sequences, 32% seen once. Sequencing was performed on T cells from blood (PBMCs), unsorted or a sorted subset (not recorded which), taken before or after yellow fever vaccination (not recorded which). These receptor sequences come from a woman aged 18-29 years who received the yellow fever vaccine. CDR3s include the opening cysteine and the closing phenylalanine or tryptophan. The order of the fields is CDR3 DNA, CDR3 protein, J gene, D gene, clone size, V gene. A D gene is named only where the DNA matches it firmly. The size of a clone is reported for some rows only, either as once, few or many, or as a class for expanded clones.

CDR3nt: TGTGCCAGCGTCTTCGCGGGAGAGACCCAGTACTTC
CDR3aa: CASVFAGETQYF
j_gene: TRBJ2-5
d_gene: -
abundance: -
v_gene: TRBV6-1

CDR3nt: TGTGCCAGCAATCGCCCATCCACAGATACGCAGTATTTT
CDR3aa: CASNRPSTDTQYF
j_gene: TRBJ2-3
d_gene: -
abundance: -
v_gene: TRBV2

CDR3nt: TGTGCCAGCAGCCCCGGGACTAGCTTAACCTACGAGCAGTACTTC
CDR3aa: CASSPGTSLTYEQYF
j_gene: TRBJ2-7
d_gene: TRBD2
abundance: -
v_gene: TRBV7-6

CDR3nt: TGCAGTGTGTTTGGGGCCAACGTCCTGACTTTC
CDR3aa: CSVFGANVLTF
j_gene: TRBJ2-6
d_gene: -
abundance: few
v_gene: TRBV20-1

CDR3nt: TGTGCCAGCAGGGTACAGGGGACCCTCTATGGCTACACCTTC
CDR3aa: CASRVQGTLYGYTF
j_gene: TRBJ1-2
d_gene: TRBD1
abundance: few
v_gene: TRBV2

CDR3nt: TGTGCCAGCAGCTTAGGGCGGTACAATGAGCAGTTCTTC
CDR3aa: CASSLGRYNEQFF
j_gene: TRBJ2-1
d_gene: -
abundance: -
v_gene: TRBV11-3

CDR3nt: TGTGCCAGCAGTGAATCCGGGACAGGGGAGCTGTTTTTT
CDR3aa: CASSESGTGELFF
j_gene: TRBJ2-2
d_gene: -
abundance: -
v_gene: TRBV6-4

CDR3nt: TGTGCCATCAGGGTGGCTAAAGGAAACACCATATATTTT
CDR3aa: CAIRVAKGNTIYF
j_gene: TRBJ1-3
d_gene: -
abundance: few
v_gene: TRBV10-3

CDR3nt: TGTGCCAGCAGCCCGCCGGACATCTACGAGCAGTACTTC
CDR3aa: CASSPPDIYEQYF
j_gene: TRBJ2-7
d_gene: -
abundance: few
v_gene: TRBV7-9

CDR3nt: TGTGCCAGCAGAATGGGACAGACCCAAAGCGAGCAGTACTTC
CDR3aa: CASRMGQTQSEQYF
j_gene: TRBJ2-7
d_gene: TRBD1
abundance: -
v_gene: TRBV12-3/TRBV12-4

CDR3nt: TGCAGCGTCGAGGGGAGGTCAGCACAAGAGACCCAGTACTTC
CDR3aa: CSVEGRSAQETQYF
j_gene: TRBJ2-5
d_gene: -
abundance: -
v_gene: TRBV29-1

CDR3nt: TGCGCCAGCAGCCAAGAGACGGGACTTTGGTCCCAGCATTTT
CDR3aa: CASSQETGLWSQHF
j_gene: TRBJ1-5
d_gene: -
abundance: -
v_gene: TRBV4-1

CDR3nt: TGTGCCATCAGCAGTGGTGGGGCGGTGAAAGCTTTCTTT
CDR3aa: CAISSGGAVKAFF
j_gene: TRBJ1-1
d_gene: -
abundance: -
v_gene: TRBV10-3

CDR3nt: TGTGCCAGCAGTTCAACTTCCTCTGGGGCCAACGTCCTGACTTTC
CDR3aa: CASSSTSSGANVLTF
j_gene: TRBJ2-6
d_gene: -
abundance: -
v_gene: TRBV2

CDR3nt: TGTGCCAGCAGCGGGGACAAAGCTAGCACAGATACGCAGTATTTT
CDR3aa: CASSGDKASTDTQYF
j_gene: TRBJ2-3
d_gene: -
abundance: few
v_gene: TRBV12-3/TRBV12-4

CDR3nt: TGTGCCAGCAGTTTACTAGGACTAGCGGGGAGCAGCTCCTACAATGAGCAGTTCTTC
CDR3aa: CASSLLGLAGSSSYNEQFF
j_gene: TRBJ2-1
d_gene: TRBD2
abundance: -
v_gene: TRBV5-4

CDR3nt: TGCGCCAGCAGACAGACCGGGGCCTCCTACGAGCAGTACTTC
CDR3aa: CASRQTGASYEQYF
j_gene: TRBJ2-7
d_gene: -
abundance: -
v_gene: TRBV10-1

CDR3nt: TGTGCCAGCAGCGATAGCGGGAGTAGCAATGAGCAGTTCTTC
CDR3aa: CASSDSGSSNEQFF
j_gene: TRBJ2-1
d_gene: TRBD2
abundance: -
v_gene: TRBV7-6

CDR3nt: TGTGCCAGCAGCCAAGATCTTCTAGCGGGGGCCTACGAGCAGTACTTC
CDR3aa: CASSQDLLAGAYEQYF
j_gene: TRBJ2-7
d_gene: TRBD2
abundance: -
v_gene: TRBV4-2

CDR3nt: TGCGCCAGCAGCCAAGCCGGGACAGGGGCCTACAATGAGCAGTTCTTC
CDR3aa: CASSQAGTGAYNEQFF
j_gene: TRBJ2-1
d_gene: TRBD1
abundance: few
v_gene: TRBV4-1

CDR3nt: TGTGCCAGCAGCTTCAGGGTCTGGAATTCACCCCTCCACTTT
CDR3aa: CASSFRVWNSPLHF
j_gene: TRBJ1-6
d_gene: -
abundance: few
v_gene: TRBV5-6

CDR3nt: TGTGCCATCAGTGAAGGACAGGGGGCGGGGGAAAGTCAAAACAATGAGCAGTTCTTC
CDR3aa: CAISEGQGAGESQNNEQFF
j_gene: TRBJ2-1
d_gene: TRBD1
abundance: few
v_gene: TRBV10-3

CDR3nt: TGTGCCAGCAGTTTAAGACAGGGGAGTGAAGCTTTCTTT
CDR3aa: CASSLRQGSEAFF
j_gene: TRBJ1-1
d_gene: TRBD1
abundance: -
v_gene: TRBV12-3/TRBV12-4

CDR3nt: TGTGCCAGCAGCTTGGGTCCAGGGGGCGCCGGCGCCGGGGAGCTGTTTTTT
CDR3aa: CASSLGPGGAGAGELFF
j_gene: TRBJ2-2
d_gene: TRBD1
abundance: -
v_gene: TRBV5-6